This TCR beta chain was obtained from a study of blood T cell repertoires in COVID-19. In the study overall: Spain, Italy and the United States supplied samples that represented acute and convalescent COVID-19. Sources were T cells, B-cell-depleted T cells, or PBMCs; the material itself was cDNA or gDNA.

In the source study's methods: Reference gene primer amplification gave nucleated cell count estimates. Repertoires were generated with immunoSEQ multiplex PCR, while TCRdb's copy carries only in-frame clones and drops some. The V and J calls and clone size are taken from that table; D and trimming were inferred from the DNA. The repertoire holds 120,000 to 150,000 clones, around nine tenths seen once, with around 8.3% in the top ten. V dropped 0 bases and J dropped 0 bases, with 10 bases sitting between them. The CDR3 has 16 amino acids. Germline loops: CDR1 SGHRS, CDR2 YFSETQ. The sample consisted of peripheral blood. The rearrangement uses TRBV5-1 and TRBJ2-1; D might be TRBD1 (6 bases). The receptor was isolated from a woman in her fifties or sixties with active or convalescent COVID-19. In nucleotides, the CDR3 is TGCGCCAGCAGCTTGGTGCAGGGGAGCTCCTACAATGAGCAGTTCTTC. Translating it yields CASSLVQGSSYNEQFF.